The clone carrying this TCR beta chain was recorded once. Its antigen remains unidentified. This record comes from a study of vaccination effects on CD4 cells after COVID-19. Study-level results: Clones of infection and vaccine origin contracted markedly late after vaccination.

CDR1 and CDR2 from the germline V gene are MRHNA and SNTAGT. CDR3 size: 13 residues. V lost 8 bases, J lost 0 bases, and 5 bases lay in between. The assay was immunoSEQ multiplex PCR, and TCRdb's table has in-frame clones only and misses some. The table has around 63,000 clones, less than 80% seen once; the top ten hold about 3.7%. Within the ViraFEST assay, antigen-specific CD4+ T cells underwent expansion with viral peptide pools prior to sequencing. Isolation of CD4+ T cells took place after less than twelve days of culture. Nobody among the vaccine recipients had prior SARS-CoV-2 infection (nucleocapsid antibodies were negative). Each culture well received roughly 1.8 million PBMC. These cells were then cultured in IMDM with roughly 9.8 IU/ml IL-2 and 10 ug/ml peptides. Cultures got half-medium changes with IL-2 on days 3 and 7.

This specimen consisted of CD4+ T cells from PBMCs cultured with HCoV-OC43 spike peptides, obtained before COVID-19 vaccination. Subset reported: HCoV-OC43 spike overlapping peptide pool stimulation. This chain connects TRBV6-4 to TRBJ2-6; D unclear. The clonotype comes from a human donor who received a COVID-19 vaccine. CDR3 DNA: TGTGCCAGCGGGATCTCTGGGGCCAACGTCCTGACTTTC. Translating gives CASGISGANVLTF.